This T cell receptor beta chain was obtained from a study of blood T cell repertoires in COVID-19. Study-level information: T cells, B-cell-depleted T cells, or PBMCs provided the cDNA or gDNA that served as material.

The table came from immunoSEQ multiplex PCR; TCRdb's copy has only in-frame clones and leaves some out. The sample consists of about 150,000 clones, around 84% of them appearing once. Germline CDR1 and CDR2: LNHNV and YYDKDF (reference sequence). The CDR3 has 15 amino acids. V shed 0 bases and J shed 7 bases, with 12 bases lying between them. This TCR was recovered from a woman aged 60 to 75 with COVID-19, enrolled during active disease. The sample consisted of peripheral blood. This chain joins TRBV15 and TRBJ1-4; a weak D match, TRBD1 (5 bases). CDR3 nucleotide sequence: TGTGCCACCAGCAGAGATGGCCAGGGCCCTGAAAAACTGTTTTTT. Translated, it gives CATSRDGQGPEKLFF.